This T cell receptor (beta chain) was profiled in a study of blood T cell repertoires in COVID-19. Overall study context: The analysed material was cDNA or gDNA that came from T cells, B-cell-depleted T cells, or PBMCs.

Repertoires were generated with immunoSEQ multiplex PCR, while TCRdb's copy carries only in-frame clones and drops some. The sample has approximately 170,000 clones; around 80% are singletons. CDR1 is SGHAT, CDR2 FQNNGV, per germline. The CDR3 is 13 residues long. V lost 1 base, J lost 9 bases, and 12 bases lay in between. This chain links TRBV11-2 with TRBJ1-1, with D perhaps matching TRBD1 (5 bases). The source material was PBMCs or T cells enriched from blood (not recorded which). The source of this sequence is a woman aged 70-85 years in a cohort exposed to, infected with or recovered from COVID-19 (not recorded which). This CDR3 is CASSLGRGSKAFF. In DNA, the CDR3 is TGTGCCAGCAGCTTAGGACGGGGGTCGAAAGCTTTCTTT.